This T cell receptor (beta chain) was documented in a study of blood T cell repertoires in COVID-19 (TCRdb year 2020). Regarding the research as a whole: The collaborator samples originated in the United States, Italy and Spain and spanned the acute and convalescent phases of COVID-19. The repertoires were released in a freely available public database intended as a resource for research on the immune response to SARS-CoV-2. Deeply sampled blood TCRbeta repertoires from subjects exposed to, actively infected with, or recovered from COVID-19 were included in the dataset. The samples were drawn from the first 160 participants of the ongoing ImmuneRACE study and from about 1,200 subjects provided by 6 global collaborators. HLA class I and class II types, where available, came from metadata supplied by the sample provider rather than from assay-based typing. The prospective study material was composed of cDNA or gDNA derived from T cells, B-cell-depleted T cells, or PBMCs. The sample metadata nearly always contained a de-identified subject ID, COVID-19 status, age in years and sex.

For this clone: Its binding antigen is unknown. The sample holds no much larger clone one base away, and base qualities are not on file.

One collaborating source in Seattle enrolled patients during active infection and followed them longitudinally through the course of disease. Collaborating institutions collected whole blood in K2EDTA tubes following their own protocols. For TCRbeta analysis, collaborators shipped samples as frozen whole blood, isolated PBMCs, or DNA extracted from either of those sample types. TCRbeta CDR3 regions were amplified from genomic DNA by means of the immunoSEQ Assay, a bias-controlled multiplex PCR. From the authors' description of their analysis: Within the assay, amplification of reference gene primers was used to estimate how many nucleated cells each sample contained. To quantify the absolute abundance of each unique TCRbeta CDR3 rearrangement, sequence reads were collapsed and filtered. For each sample, productive Simpson clonality was calculated as the square root of Simpson's diversity index over productive rearrangements. The table was pulled from immuneACCESS by TCRdb, which kept in-frame rearrangements only. Such tables lose some clones; where checked, under half of the loss comes from unresolved V genes, and the rest has no known cause. D and trimming come from the DNA, and the V and J calls and clone size come from that table. In this sample the table shows some 220,000 clones, 82% of which occur a single time. About 4.8% of the sample is taken by the ten largest.

Broader findings and caveats from the paper: How much clinical and demographic metadata was included differed by source and by participant, and the metadata was provided uncurated.

This sequence originates from a woman between 70 and 85 years old with COVID-19, enrolled during active disease. The sample comprised peripheral blood.

The encoded CDR3 is CATSDLRDRGSYEQYF. The DNA is as follows: TGTGCCACCAGTGATCTCCGGGACAGGGGCTCCTACGAGCAGTACTTC. The rearranged chain carries TRBV24-1 and TRBJ2-7, with 10 bases in between that match TRBD1. Unmatched junction bases come to 4, with V trimmed by 3 bases and J by 0 bases. The CDR3 runs 16 residues from the cysteine to the phenylalanine. The CDR3 DNA has 48 bases and is translated from base 1. The germline V gene gives CDR1 as KGHDR and CDR2 as SFDVKD.